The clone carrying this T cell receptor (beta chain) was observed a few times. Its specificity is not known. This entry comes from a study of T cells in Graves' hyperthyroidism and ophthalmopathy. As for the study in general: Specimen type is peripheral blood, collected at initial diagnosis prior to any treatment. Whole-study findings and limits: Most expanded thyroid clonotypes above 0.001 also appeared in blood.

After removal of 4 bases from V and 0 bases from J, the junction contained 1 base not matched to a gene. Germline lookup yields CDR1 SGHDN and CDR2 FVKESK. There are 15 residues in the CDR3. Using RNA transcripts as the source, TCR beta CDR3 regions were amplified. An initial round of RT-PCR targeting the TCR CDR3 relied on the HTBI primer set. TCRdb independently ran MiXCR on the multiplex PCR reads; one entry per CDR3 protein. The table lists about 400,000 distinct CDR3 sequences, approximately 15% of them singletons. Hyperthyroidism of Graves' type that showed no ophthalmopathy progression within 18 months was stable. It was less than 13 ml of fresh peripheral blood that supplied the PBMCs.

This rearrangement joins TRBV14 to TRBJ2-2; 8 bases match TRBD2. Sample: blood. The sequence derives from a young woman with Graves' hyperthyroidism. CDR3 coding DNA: TGTGCCAGCAGCCGGACTAGCCCGAACACCGGGGAGCTGTTTTTT. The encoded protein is CASSRTSPNTGELFF.